This TCR beta chain originates from a study of control samples from healthy donors and cancer patients. The V end was cut by 4 bases, the J end by 1 base, with 10 bases between. This CDR3 comprises 15 residues. The V gene's germline CDR1 is KGHDR and CDR2 SFDVKD. The table came from immunoSEQ multiplex PCR; TCRdb's copy has only in-frame clones and leaves some out. The top ten clones hold over 1% of a sample with tens of thousands of clones, approximately 93% of them seen once. This chain joins TRBV24-1 and TRBJ1-5; possibly TRBD1 for D (5 bases). The sample taken for sequencing was PBMCs. The TCR was taken from a woman aged 40 to 50 with lung cancer. The CDR3 spells CATSEGTVSNQPQHF. Here the CDR3 DNA reads TGTGCCACCAGTGAAGGGACGGTAAGCAATCAGCCCCAGCATTTT.